The present TCR beta chain was sequenced within a study of CXCR3-negative and CXCR3-positive naive CD8 T cells. Whole-study results and caveats: Greater hydrophobicity was found in TRB CDR3s of CXCR3-positive naive cells than of CXCR3-negative naive cells. TCR strength was inferred from TRB CDR3 properties, while surface CD5 was comparable between naive subsets.

Researchers prepared the TRB cDNA libraries using 5' RACE with UMI labels. TCRdb processed the 5' RACE reads again and assigns one entry to each CDR3 protein, with no DNA. The sample table includes about 98,000 distinct CDR3 sequences. Of note for this clonotype: Its cognate antigen is unknown.

The germline V gene has CDR1 LGHDT and CDR2 YNNKEL (reference sequence). CDR3 length: 15 amino acids. The sequence came from a human donor in good health. Some clones in this sample may be carry-over from other donors' samples. The material sequenced was naive CXCR3+ CD8+ T cells from blood. Sample subset: CD45RO-CCR7+CD27+CD95- naive CD8+ T cells expressing CXCR3 (TNR3+). The chain carries TRBV3-1 and TRBJ2-7; TCRdb gives TRBD2 as the D gene, but with no DNA this cannot be confirmed. The CDR3 spells CASSLVRGGSYEQYF.